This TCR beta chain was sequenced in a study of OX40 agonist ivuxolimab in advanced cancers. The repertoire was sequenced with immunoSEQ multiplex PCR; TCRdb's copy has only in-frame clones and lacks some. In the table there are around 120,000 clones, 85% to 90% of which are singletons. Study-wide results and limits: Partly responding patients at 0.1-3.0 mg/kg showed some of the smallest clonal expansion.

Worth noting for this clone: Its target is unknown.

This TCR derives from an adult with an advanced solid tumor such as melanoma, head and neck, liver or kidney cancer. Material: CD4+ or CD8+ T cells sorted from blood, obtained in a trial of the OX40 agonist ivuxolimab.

In nucleotides, the CDR3 is TGTGCCAGCAGTATAATTCGGACAGGGGGCTACGAGCAGTACTTC. This sequence encodes CASSIIRTGGYEQYF. The chain joins TRBV6-6 to TRBJ2-7; 10 bases match TRBD1. Looked up from germline, CDR1 is MNHNY and CDR2 is SVGAGI (reference sequence). The CDR3 extends over 15 amino acids. J gave up 3 bases and V 5 bases, and 7 bases lay outside the gene matches.